These 4 T cell receptor beta chains share one sample of origin, sequenced in a study of shared clonotypes between healthy human individuals. The protocol was immunoSEQ multiplex PCR, while the TCRdb copy is restricted to in-frame clones and leaves out a portion. Here the sample spans 2 million to 2.5 million clones, 90% to 97% being singletons. Material: naive CD4+ T cells sorted from blood. The sample's subset: CD45RA+ positively selected. These receptors all come from a young man in good health.

The rearrangement joins TRBV10-1 to TRBJ2-1; TRBD2 agrees at 7 bases. The CDR3 is 13 amino acids. With V trimmed by 4 bases and J by 4 bases, 1 base remained unmatched. The germline V gene has CDR1 WNHNN and CDR2 SYGVQD (reference sequence). DNA of the CDR3: TGCGCCAGCAGTGCAGCGGGATACAATGAGCAGTTCTTC. It encodes CASSAAGYNEQFF.

Here the CDR3 reads CASSYEGGREGQQFF. CDR3 DNA sequence: TGTGCCAGCAGTTACGAGGGGGGGAGGGAGGGCCAGCAGTTCTTC. The chain recombines TRBV6-6 with TRBJ2-1; TRBD2 is a possible D gene (7 bases). V was shortened by 2 bases and J by 11 bases, with 19 bases between the two germline ends. CDR1 and CDR2 (germline): MNHNY, SVGAGI (reference sequence). This CDR3 is built from 15 residues.

CDR3 DNA: TGTGCCAGCAGCTTAAACCGACAGGCCATTGAAGCTTTCTTT. Amino acid sequence: CASSLNRQAIEAFF. The chain is built from TRBV7-2 and TRBJ1-1; maybe TRBD1 (6 bases). The CDR3 is 14 amino acids. The germline V and J ends were trimmed by 2 bases and 7 bases, with 14 bases remaining between them. Germline V gene lookup returns CDR1 SGHTA and CDR2 FQGNSA.

The chain carries TRBV5-1 and TRBJ2-7; D is uncertain. Trimming cost V 3 bases and J 0 bases, with 10 bases left between them. The length of the CDR3 is 14 residues. Germline V gene sequence: CDR1 SGHRS, CDR2 YFSETQ. As DNA, the CDR3 is TGCGCCAGCAGCTCTACAGTGCACTCCTACGAGCAGTACTTC. Residues: CASSSTVHSYEQYF.